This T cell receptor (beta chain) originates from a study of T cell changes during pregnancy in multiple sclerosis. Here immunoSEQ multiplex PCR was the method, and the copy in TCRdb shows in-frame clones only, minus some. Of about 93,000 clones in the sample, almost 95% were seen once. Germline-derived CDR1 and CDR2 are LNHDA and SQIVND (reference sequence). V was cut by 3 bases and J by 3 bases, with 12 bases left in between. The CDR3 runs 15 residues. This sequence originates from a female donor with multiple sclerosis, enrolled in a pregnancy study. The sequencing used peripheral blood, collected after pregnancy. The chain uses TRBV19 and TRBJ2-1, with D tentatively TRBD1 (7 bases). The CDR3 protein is CASSIRGAGYNEQFF. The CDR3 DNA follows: TGTGCCAGTAGTATCAGGGGGGCAGGCTACAATGAGCAGTTCTTC.